This T cell receptor beta chain came from a study of blood T cells in healthy people across ages. The CDR3 is made up of 11 amino acids. CDR1 is DFQATT and CDR2 is SNEGSKA in the germline V gene (reference sequence). This clonotype was seen more than once but under ten times. The junction departs from the called germline gene at one end, perhaps through a read error. For the second PCR, which ran for 7 to 11 cycles, a sample-barcoded 5' primer and a J-beta primer mix were used. From the 5' RACE reads, TCRdb called clonotypes with MiXCR, one entry per CDR3 protein. The table lists 550,000 to 650,000 distinct CDR3 sequences, approximately 30% of them singletons.

This sequence was found in a woman of 80 years or more in good health. The sample was blood. The chain links TRBV20-1 to TRBJ2-5; a weak D match, TRBD2 (5 bases). The CDR3 DNA sequence: TGCAGGGCTAGCACCCAAGCGACCCAGTACTTC. This sequence encodes CRASTQATQYF.